The 28 T cell receptor beta chains given below trace back to one sample, sequenced in a study of blood T cell repertoires in COVID-19. Profiling relied on immunoSEQ multiplex PCR, and the TCRdb table lists in-frame clones only, not all of them. The sample records approximately 170,000 clones, around 85% being singletons. Sequenced input: peripheral blood. The receptors were sampled from a woman between 65 and 79 years old with acute or convalescent COVID-19.

V and J are TRBV18 and TRBJ2-7; TRBD2 aligns across 10 bases. In germline, CDR1 is KGHSH, CDR2 LQKENI. Losses at the gene ends were 3 bases for V and 3 bases for J; bases not matched to a gene: 20. The CDR3 covers 20 residues. The CDR3 loop is CASSPSRTSGFGYPHYEQYF. The CDR3 DNA sequence: TGTGCCAGCTCACCGTCCCGGACTAGCGGTTTCGGCTATCCACACTACGAGCAGTACTTC.

This chain links TRBV3-1 (or the pseudogene TRBV3-2) with TRBJ1-2, with D possibly matching TRBD1 (6 bases). Germline loops: CDR1 LGHDT, CDR2 YNNKEL (reference sequence). V lost 4 bases and J lost 6, with 15 bases in between. This CDR3 region has 14 residues. DNA for the CDR3: TGTGCCAGCAGCCCCAGTGGAGGGGGGGATGGCTACACCTTC. As protein: CASSPSGGGDGYTF.

The genes are TRBV15 and TRBJ2-7; TRBD1 might be the D (6 bases). With 0 bases removed from V and 3 bases from J, the gap between germline ends came to 15 bases. Germline V CDR1 and CDR2: LNHNV, YYDKDF (reference sequence). The CDR3 is 16 residues long. The CDR3 reads CATSRDVDRLGYEQYF. The CDR3 coding sequence is TGTGCCACCAGCAGAGATGTAGACAGGTTGGGCTACGAGCAGTACTTC.

The chain carries TRBV3-1 (or the pseudogene TRBV3-2) and TRBJ1-2; the match to TRBD1 covers 9 bases. V was pared by 2 bases and J by 4 bases, with 5 bases of the junction left unmatched. This CDR3 region has 15 residues. Germline assignment: CDR1 LGHDT and CDR2 YNNKEL (reference sequence). The CDR3 spells CASSQTGGWGYGYTF. The DNA of the CDR3 is TGTGCCAGCAGCCAAACAGGGGGCTGGGGCTATGGCTACACCTTC.

The rearrangement joins TRBV7-9 to TRBJ1-2; TRBD1 is a possible D gene (6 bases). Trimming removed 5 bases at V and 4 bases at J, with 23 bases between. Germline CDR1 is SEHNR and CDR2 is FQNEAQ (reference sequence). CDR3 length: 17 amino acids. CDR3 coding DNA: TGTGCCAGCAGCACCTGGACAGATGGGCCTGGGGGCTATGGCTACACCTTC. This encodes CASSTWTDGPGGYGYTF.

The chain has TRBV27 and TRBJ1-5, with TRBD1 as a possible D gene (5 bases). V was shortened by 6 bases and J by 0 bases, with 9 bases between the two germline ends. Germline CDR1 reads MNHEY; CDR2 reads SMNVEV (reference sequence). This CDR3 spans 14 amino acids. The CDR3 coding sequence is TGTGCCAGCAGCACTCAGGGTAGCAATCAGCCCCAGCATTTT. This gives the protein CASSTQGSNQPQHF.

V is TRBV15 and J is TRBJ2-1; 9 bases line up with TRBD1. Germline CDR1 LNHNV, CDR2 YYDKDF (reference sequence). The trim removed 1 base at V and 2 bases at J, leaving 3 bases unmatched. CDR3 length: 16 residues. CDR3: CATSRAGTGTYNEQFF. CDR3 coding DNA: TGTGCCACCAGCAGAGCCGGGACAGGGACCTACAATGAGCAGTTCTTC.

V usage is TRBV10-3 and J usage is TRBJ1-1; D call uncertain. The CDR3 is 13 residues long. The V gene's germline CDR1 is ENHRY and CDR2 SYGVKD. Trimming left V 3 bases short and J 5 bases short, with 10 bases between. CDR3 nucleotide sequence: TGTGCCATCAGTGACTCGTCGGGAACTGAAGCTTTCTTT. It specifies CAISDSSGTEAFF.

The sample holds one count of this clone. The chain joins TRBV6-6 to TRBJ2-7, with 13 bases lining up with TRBD2. The ends lost 7 bases at V and 6 bases at J; junction bases unmatched: 3. Germline V gene sequence: CDR1 MNHNY, CDR2 SVGAGI (reference sequence). This CDR3 has 13 amino acids. This chain's CDR3 is CASTRLAGGEQYF. CDR3 coding DNA: TGTGCCAGCACCAGACTAGCGGGGGGCGAGCAGTACTTC.

This chain uses TRBV2 with TRBJ2-5; 10 bases map to TRBD2. J lost 5 bases, V lost 0 bases, and 6 bases had no gene match. This CDR3 region has 16 residues. The germline CDR1 and CDR2 sequences are SNHLY and FYNNEI. This CDR3 reads CASSEASLAGRETQYF. The CDR3 region has the DNA TGTGCCAGCAGTGAAGCGTCACTAGCGGGGCGGGAGACCCAGTACTTC.

This clone was counted a few times. The chain joins TRBV2 to TRBJ2-5; D might be TRBD1 (6 bases). This CDR3 spans 13 amino acids. CDR1 and CDR2 from the germline V gene are SNHLY and FYNNEI. V was pared by 8 bases and J by 1 base, with 11 bases between. The CDR3: CASGRGFQETQYF. CDR3 in DNA: TGTGCCAGCGGCAGGGGATTCCAAGAGACCCAGTACTTC. Full variable domain (outside the CDR3, taken from reference TRBV2 and TRBJ2-5): EPEVTQTPSHQVTQMGQEVILRCVPISNHLYFYWYRQILGQKVEFLVSFYNNEISEKSEIFDDQFSVERPDGSNFTLKIRSTKLEDSAMYFCASGRGFQETQYFGPGTRLLVL.

V and J are TRBV28 and TRBJ1-3, with D possibly matching TRBD1 (5 bases). V was trimmed by 4 bases and J by 1 base, leaving 8 bases between them. Germline CDR1 MDHEN, CDR2 SYDVKM. This CDR3 spans 14 amino acids. The CDR3 here is CASSSAGSGNTIYF. The CDR3 coding sequence is TGTGCCAGCAGTTCGGCAGGGTCTGGAAACACCATATATTTT.

V usage is TRBV27 and J usage is TRBJ1-5, with 8 positions matching TRBD1. Trimming removed 6 bases from V and 3 bases from J; junction bases left unmatched: 4. Germline CDR1 is MNHEY and CDR2 is SMNVEV (reference sequence). This CDR3 comprises 14 residues. In nucleotides, the CDR3 is TGTGCCAGCAGACGGACAGGGAACAATCAGCCCCAGCATTTT. As protein: CASRRTGNNQPQHF.

The V and J genes are TRBV5-6 and TRBJ2-5; no reliable D call. The germline CDR1 and CDR2 sequences are SGHDT and YYEEEE. V lost 4 bases and J lost 0, with 13 bases in between. The CDR3 has 15 residues. CDR3 region: CASSARLGYQETQYF. In DNA, the CDR3 is TGTGCCAGCAGCGCCCGACTTGGGTACCAAGAGACCCAGTACTTC.

This clone came up once. V usage is TRBV19 and J usage is TRBJ1-5; tentative D call: TRBD1 (6 bases). CDR3 length: 17 residues. The V and J ends lost 1 base and 2 bases respectively, with 15 bases between them. Germline CDR1 reads LNHDA; CDR2 reads SQIVND (reference sequence). CDR3 in DNA: TGTGCCAGTAGTATAGGTCAACAGGGCTGGGGCAATCAGCCCCAGCATTTT. Protein sequence: CASSIGQQGWGNQPQHF. The full variable domain, its missing parts supplied by reference TRBV19 and TRBJ1-5, is DGGITQSPKYLFRKEGQNVTLSCEQNLNHDAMYWYRQDPGQGLRLIYYSQIVNDFQKGDIAEGYSVSREKKESFPLTVTSAQKNPTAFYLCASSIGQQGWGNQPQHFGDGTRLSIL.

The chain joins TRBV7-2 to TRBJ1-5; D ambiguous. Germline-derived CDR1 and CDR2 are SGHTA and FQGNSA. The germline V and J ends were trimmed by 1 base and 3 bases, with 7 bases remaining between them. The CDR3 is made up of 14 amino acids. In DNA, the CDR3 is TGTGCCAGCAGCTTAGAGCGCCTCAATCAGCCCCAGCATTTT. Translated: CASSLERLNQPQHF.

This clone has just one count. The V call is TRBV5-4, the J call TRBJ1-6; D unresolved. The germline V and J ends were trimmed by 4 bases and 4 bases, with 12 bases remaining between them. Germline-derived CDR1 and CDR2 are SGHNT and YYREEE (reference sequence). CDR3 length: 15 residues. The CDR3 bases are TGTGCCAGCAGCGTACAATCAGAATATAATTCACCCCTCCACTTT. The encoded protein is CASSVQSEYNSPLHF.

The V and J genes are TRBV7-2 and TRBJ2-7; 8 bases are shared with TRBD1. The germline V gene encodes CDR1 SGHTA and CDR2 FQGNSA. V shed 7 bases and J 1 base; nucleotides not matched to a gene: 9. The CDR3 has 15 amino acids. The DNA for the CDR3 is TGTGCCAGCAACCTGCCAGGGGGCCCTTCCTACGAGCAGTACTTC. It encodes CASNLPGGPSYEQYF.

This clone was seen only a few times. This chain uses TRBV9 with TRBJ2-3; 7 positions agree with TRBD2. The germline V gene has CDR1 SGDLS and CDR2 YYNGEE. J was trimmed by 1 base and V by 3 bases; bases with no gene match: 23. CDR3 size: 21 residues. The CDR3 DNA reads TGTGCCAGCAGCGGTAGGGTGGAAGGACGGGAGGACTTTGGGGGCACAGATACGCAGTATTTT. Its translation is CASSGRVEGREDFGGTDTQYF.

The J gene is TRBJ1-6, the V gene TRBV15; 8 positions match TRBD1. The CDR3 has 17 amino acids. After removal of 1 base from V and 10 bases from J, the junction contained 12 bases not matched to a gene. From germline, CDR1 is LNHNV and CDR2 YYDKDF (reference sequence). CDR3 loop: CATSRAQSGRGQSPLHF. The CDR3 DNA reads as TGTGCCACCAGCAGAGCACAATCGGGCAGGGGGCAATCACCCCTCCACTTT.

This chain joins TRBV2 and TRBJ2-1; 7 nucleotides align to TRBD2. Germline assignment: CDR1 SNHLY and CDR2 FYNNEI. V shed 6 bases, J shed 5 bases, and the junction held 7 bases outside the gene matches. This CDR3 region has 14 residues. CDR3: CASREGGPNNEQFF. The CDR3, as DNA: TGTGCCAGCAGGGAGGGAGGGCCAAACAATGAGCAGTTCTTC. Together with reference TRBV2 and TRBJ2-1, the CDR3 gives the full variable domain: EPEVTQTPSHQVTQMGQEVILRCVPISNHLYFYWYRQILGQKVEFLVSFYNNEISEKSEIFDDQFSVERPDGSNFTLKIRSTKLEDSAMYFCASREGGPNNEQFFGPGTRLTVL.

The V and J genes are TRBV5-4 and TRBJ2-1, with a tentative D call TRBD2 (6 bases). The germline V gene has CDR1 SGHNT and CDR2 YYREEE (reference sequence). Trimming removed 2 bases from V and 0 bases from J, with 12 bases in between. CDR3 length equals 16 residues. The CDR3 DNA reads TGTGCCAGCAGCTTTCCAGCGGGTGGCTCCTACAATGAGCAGTTCTTC. It yields the protein CASSFPAGGSYNEQFF.

The chain couples TRBV9 to TRBJ1-2; perhaps TRBD1 as D (6 bases). Trimming pared 3 bases from V and 5 bases from J, leaving 23 bases between. CDR1 and CDR2 from the germline V gene are SGDLS and YYNGEE. The CDR3 runs to 17 residues. The CDR3 DNA sequence: TGTGCCAGCAGCGAAGCGTTGGACAGCGAGGCTGGGTATGGCTACACCTTC. Its protein product is CASSEALDSEAGYGYTF.

The count of this clone is one. The gene calls are TRBV24-1 and TRBJ1-4, with D perhaps TRBD1 (5 bases). V lost 4 bases and J 7 bases, leaving 15 bases between the germline ends. CDR1 KGHDR and CDR2 SFDVKD come from the germline V gene. This CDR3 contains 15 residues. The CDR3 is CATSDSGGGREKLFF. The CDR3 coding sequence is TGTGCCACCAGTGACTCAGGCGGGGGACGTGAAAAACTGTTTTTT.

The chain combines TRBV5-1 with TRBJ2-1; 11 nucleotides align to TRBD2. V trimming: 0 bases; J trimming: 5 bases; junction bases outside the gene matches: 4. CDR1 is SGHRS and CDR2 is YFSETQ in the germline V gene. The CDR3 covers 16 residues. The CDR3 region is CASSLGILAGDNEQFF. In DNA form, the CDR3 reads TGCGCCAGCAGCTTGGGAATACTAGCGGGGGACAATGAGCAGTTCTTC.

V usage is TRBV4-1 and J usage is TRBJ2-3, with 10 nucleotides matching TRBD2. The ends lost 1 base at V and 5 bases at J; junction bases unmatched: 9. This CDR3 is built from 17 residues. Per germline, CDR1 MGHRA and CDR2 YSYEKL. The chain's CDR3 is CASSQGQSGGAIDTQYF. Here the CDR3 DNA reads TGCGCCAGCAGCCAAGGTCAAAGCGGGGGGGCCATAGATACGCAGTATTTT.

The chain links TRBV11-2 to TRBJ2-1, with TRBD2 identical over 12 bases. The germline gives CDR1 SGHAT, CDR2 FQNNGV. The CDR3 is 16 amino acids. V lost 5 bases, J lost 2 bases, and 4 bases stayed unmatched. The CDR3 region has the DNA TGTGCCAGCAGCGGCTGGACTAGCGGGACCTACAATGAGCAGTTCTTC. Translating it yields CASSGWTSGTYNEQFF.

The chain joins TRBV6-4 to TRBJ2-1, with D possibly TRBD2 on 5 matching bases. CDR1 is MRHNA and CDR2 is SNTAGT in the germline V gene. V dropped 4 bases and J dropped 10 bases, with 14 bases sitting between them. The CDR3 contains 13 residues. In DNA, the CDR3 is TGTGCCAGCAGTGCGGCGGGTGTAGGCGAGCAGTTCTTC. This encodes CASSAAGVGEQFF.